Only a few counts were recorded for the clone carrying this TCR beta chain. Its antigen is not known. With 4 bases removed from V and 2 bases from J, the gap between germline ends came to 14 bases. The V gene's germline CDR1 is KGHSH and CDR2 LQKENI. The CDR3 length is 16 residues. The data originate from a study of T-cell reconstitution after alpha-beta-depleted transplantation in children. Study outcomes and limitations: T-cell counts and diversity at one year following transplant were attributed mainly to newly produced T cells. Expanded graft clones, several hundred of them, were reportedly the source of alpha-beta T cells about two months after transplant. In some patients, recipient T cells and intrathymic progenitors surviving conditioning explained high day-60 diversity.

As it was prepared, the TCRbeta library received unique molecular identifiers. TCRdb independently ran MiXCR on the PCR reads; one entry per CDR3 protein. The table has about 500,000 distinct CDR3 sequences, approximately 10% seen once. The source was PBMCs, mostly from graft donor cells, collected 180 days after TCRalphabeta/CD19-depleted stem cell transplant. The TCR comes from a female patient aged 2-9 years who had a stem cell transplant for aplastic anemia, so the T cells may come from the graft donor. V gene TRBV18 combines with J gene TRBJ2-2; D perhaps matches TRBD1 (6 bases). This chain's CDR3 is CASSRPQGRNTGELFF. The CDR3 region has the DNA TGTGCCAGCTCACGGCCACAGGGACGAAACACCGGGGAGCTGTTTTTT.